This TCR beta chain was sequenced during a study of blood T cell repertoires in COVID-19. The CDR3 has 16 amino acids. The germline V gene has CDR1 SEHNR and CDR2 FQNEAQ (reference sequence). V was cut by 2 bases and J by 5 bases, with 15 bases left in between. Libraries were prepared by immunoSEQ multiplex PCR; TCRdb keeps only in-frame clonotypes and omits some of them. The data contain about 280,000 clones, approximately 88% of them singletons. This receptor was identified in a man between 18 and 29 years old with active or convalescent COVID-19. The source material was peripheral blood. V usage is TRBV7-9 and J usage is TRBJ1-4, with D possibly TRBD1 on 5 matching bases. This CDR3 is CASSLPTTAYNEKLFF. CDR3 DNA: TGTGCCAGCAGCTTACCCACGACAGCCTACAATGAAAAACTGTTTTTT.